The 21 T cell receptor beta chains in this list originate from one sample, sequenced in a study of CD4 and CD8 cells across lung adenocarcinoma regions. TCRdb independently ran MiXCR on the PCR reads; one entry per CDR3 protein. The data show some 7,600 distinct CDR3 sequences, with 45% seen just once and roughly 96% held by the top ten. The sequenced sample was CD8+ T cells from the center of a lung tumor. These receptors were obtained from a male donor with lung adenocarcinoma. The CD4 and CD8 labels of this study may be unreliable.

This clonotype was detected a few times. V and J are TRBV12-3 or TRBV12-4 and TRBJ1-4, with D perhaps matching TRBD1 (6 bases). The CDR3 extends over 15 amino acids. The V gene lost 4 bases and the J gene lost 3 bases, with 12 bases spanning the gap. The CDR3 nucleotides read TGTGCCAGCAGTTCGGGGGGGGCAGCTAATGAAAAACTGTTTTTT. Translating gives CASSSGGAANEKLFF.

In its sample, this clonotype was seen a few times. The chain employs TRBV30 and TRBJ2-1; TRBD2 matches 8 bases. TRBJ2-7 explains the end of the DNA better; the J call may be wrong. Germline assignment: CDR1 GTSNPN and CDR2 SVGIG (reference sequence). The CDR3 totals 15 residues. CDR3 nucleotides: TGTGCCTGGAGTGTATACGGGAGGGTTGGGTACGAGCAGTACTTC. This encodes CAWSVYGRVGYEQYF.

This clonotype has at least ten counts. This chain links TRBV6-1 with TRBJ1-2; D uncertain. CDR1 is MNHNS, CDR2 SASEGT, per germline. The V gene lost 2 bases and the J gene lost 5 bases, with 12 bases spanning the gap. The CDR3 covers 14 residues. The CDR3 reads CASSERVDSYGYTF. CDR3 nucleotides: TGTGCCAGCAGTGAACGGGTCGACTCTTATGGCTACACCTTC.

This rearrangement joins TRBV6-5 to TRBJ2-3; 9 bases match TRBD2. CDR1 is MNHEY and CDR2 is SVGAGI in the germline V gene. The CDR3 consists of 15 residues. Trimming cost V 4 bases and J 6 bases; bases outside gene matches: 8. CDR3 protein: CASSLRGRAPDTQYF. CDR3 coding DNA: TGTGCCAGCAGTTTGCGCGGGAGGGCCCCGGATACGCAGTATTTT.

This clonotype has more than one count but fewer than ten. This chain uses TRBV30 with TRBJ1-3; no clear D gene. Trimming took 4 bases from V and 0 from J, leaving 13 bases between them. Germline V gene data show CDR1 as GTSNPN and CDR2 as SVGIG (reference sequence). This CDR3 has 15 residues. The CDR3 loop is CAWKTPDASGNTIYF. CDR3 in DNA: TGTGCCTGGAAAACCCCTGATGCCTCTGGAAACACCATATATTTT. Supplemented by reference TRBV30 and TRBJ1-3, the full variable domain reads SQTIHQWPATLVQPVGSPLSLECTVEGTSNPNLYWYRQAAGRGLQLLFYSVGIGQISSEVPQNLSASRPQDRQFILSSKKLLLSDSGFYLCAWKTPDASGNTIYFGEGSWLTVV.

J is TRBJ2-1 and V is TRBV6-1; 12 bases map to TRBD2. With V trimmed by 7 bases and J by 6 bases, 7 bases remained unmatched. The CDR3 sequence is 15 residues long. Germline V gene sequence: CDR1 MNHNS, CDR2 SASEGT. The CDR3, as DNA: TGTGCCAGCATCGCCGGGACTAGCGGGCCCAATGAGCAGTTCTTC. This translates into CASIAGTSGPNEQFF.

This chain's CDR3 is CASSALDGGRDGYTF. The DNA of the CDR3 is TGTGCCAGCAGCGCCTTAGACGGGGGGCGCGATGGCTACACCTTC. This sequence joins TRBV9 and TRBJ1-2; D is possibly TRBD1 (6 bases). Trimming cost V 3 bases and J 6 bases, with 18 bases left between them. The CDR3 contains 15 residues. The germline V gene has CDR1 SGDLS and CDR2 YYNGEE.

Turning to this clonotype: One junction end disagrees with the germline gene, perhaps due to a read error. V and J are TRBV15 and TRBJ2-5, with D uncertain. CDR1 is LNHNV, CDR2 YYDKDF, per germline (reference sequence). The CDR3 loop spans 9 amino acids. CDR3 residues: CAQIIKKKF. In DNA form, the CDR3 reads TGTGCCCAGATAATTAAAAAAAAATTT.

This clonotype was seen ten or more times. V is TRBV6-1 and J is TRBJ2-1; 13 positions match TRBD2. V shed 10 bases, J shed 7 bases, and the junction held 10 bases outside the gene matches. This CDR3 has 15 amino acids. Looked up from germline, CDR1 is MNHNS and CDR2 is SASEGT. CDR3 sequence (DNA): TGTGCCACGTACAAACCGGGACTAGCGGGAAATGAGCAGTTCTTC. It translates to CATYKPGLAGNEQFF.

The chain has TRBV10-3 and TRBJ2-1; no reliable D call. The CDR3 runs 12 residues. Per germline, CDR1 ENHRY and CDR2 SYGVKD. Trimming pared 3 bases from V and 4 bases from J, leaving 4 bases between. Written as DNA, the CDR3 is TGTGCCATCAGTGACGGGTACAATGAGCAGTTCTTC. Protein: CAISDGYNEQFF.

This clonotype was counted ten times or more. The chain uses TRBV4-1 and TRBJ1-1; D is uncertain. Germline CDR1 is MGHRA and CDR2 is YSYEKL. V lost 4 bases to trimming and J lost 0 bases, with 15 bases between them. This CDR3 region has 16 residues. CDR3 loop: CASSLGAAAMNTEAFF. CDR3 nucleotides: TGCGCCAGCAGCCTAGGAGCGGCAGCCATGAACACTGAAGCTTTCTTT.

This clonotype was counted many times. This chain connects TRBV6-5 to TRBJ2-1; 11 positions agree with TRBD1. The J call could be wrong; TRBJ2-5 is a better fit for the DNA end. The CDR3 spans 16 residues. Looked up from germline, CDR1 is MNHEY and CDR2 is SVGAGI. This chain's CDR3 is CASSYLSDRGPYTQYF. Here the CDR3 DNA reads TGTGCCAGCAGTTACCTATCGGACAGGGGGCCTTATACCCAGTACTTC.

The rearrangement uses TRBV5-1 and TRBJ1-2, with D perhaps TRBD1 (6 bases). Germline V gene data show CDR1 as SGHRS and CDR2 as YFSETQ. V was clipped by 8 bases and J by 6 bases, with 20 bases between them. The CDR3 loop spans 14 amino acids. DNA of the CDR3: TGCGCCAGTGCCCTAAGGGGGGCGCAAGATGGCTACACCTTC. Protein: CASALRGAQDGYTF.

This clonotype was recorded at least ten times. The chain carries TRBV6-1 and TRBJ1-1, with TRBD1 matching 7 bases. Germline lookup yields CDR1 MNHNS and CDR2 SASEGT. The V and J ends lost 7 bases and 6 bases, in that order; junction bases with no gene match: 5. CDR3 length equals 12 residues. CDR3 coding DNA: TGTGCCAGCAATCACAGGGGTGCTGAAGCTTTCTTT. Its protein product is CASNHRGAEAFF.

This clonotype occurred many times. The chain employs TRBV4-1 and TRBJ2-4, with D tentatively TRBD2 (6 bases). Looked up from germline, CDR1 is MGHRA and CDR2 is YSYEKL. This CDR3 comprises 19 residues. V dropped 4 bases and J dropped 2 bases, with 24 bases sitting between them. CDR3 DNA: TGCGCCAGCAGCCGCCAAGGGGAAACACTCGGAGGGACCAAAAACATTCAGTACTTC. As protein: CASSRQGETLGGTKNIQYF.

V gene TRBV27 combines with J gene TRBJ2-1; unclear D gene. In germline, CDR1 is MNHEY, CDR2 SMNVEV (reference sequence). V lost 5 bases to trimming and J lost 4 bases, with 3 bases between them. The CDR3 extends over 11 amino acids. The CDR3: CASSQYNEQFF. The CDR3 DNA follows: TGTGCCAGCAGTCAGTACAATGAGCAGTTCTTC.

This clonotype was counted only a few times. The gene calls are TRBV27 and TRBJ2-5; D may correspond to TRBD1 or TRBD2 (6 bases each). V was clipped by 2 bases and J by 1 base, with 14 bases between them. Germline values: CDR1 MNHEY, CDR2 SMNVEV (reference sequence). The length of the CDR3 is 16 residues. CDR3 amino acids: CASSLNGGLLQETQYF. The CDR3 bases are TGTGCCAGCAGTTTAAACGGGGGCCTCCTCCAAGAGACCCAGTACTTC.

This clonotype was recorded at least ten times. The genes are TRBV7-8 and TRBJ2-1; 7 bases are shared with TRBD1. J lost 0 bases, V lost 5 bases, and 7 bases had no gene match. Germline CDR1 reads SGHVS; CDR2 reads FQNEAQ. This CDR3 region has 16 residues. The DNA for the CDR3 is TGTGCCAGCAGCCCTCCGGGACAGCGCTCCTACAATGAGCAGTTCTTC. Encoded protein: CASSPPGQRSYNEQFF.

This clonotype was seen more than once but under ten times. The chain combines TRBV6-1 with TRBJ2-3; 7 bases match TRBD2. This CDR3 contains 14 residues. Germline CDR1 and CDR2: MNHNS and SASEGT. V gave up 9 bases and J gave up 2 bases; unmatched junction bases: 8. The CDR3 loop reads CASGRESTTDTQYF. As DNA, the CDR3 is TGTGCCAGTGGGCGGGAGTCCACCACAGATACGCAGTATTTT.

The J gene is TRBJ2-5, the V gene TRBV5-1, with 7 bases that match TRBD1. From germline, CDR1 is SGHRS and CDR2 YFSETQ. The V segment lost 7 bases and the J segment 2 bases; nucleotides outside the gene matches: 5. The CDR3 contains 13 residues. The CDR3 region has the DNA TGCGCCAGCCGAGGGACAGAACAAGAGACCCAGTACTTC. It translates to CASRGTEQETQYF.

The CDR3 DNA sequence: TGTGCCAGCAGTCCGCCGGGACAAGGGAGTGGGGAGCAGTACTTC. This gives the protein CASSPPGQGSGEQYF. The chain joins TRBV27 to TRBJ2-5; weak D call: TRBD1 (6 bases). This CDR3 region has 15 residues. The germline V and J ends were trimmed by 5 bases and 11 bases, with 24 bases remaining between them. In germline, CDR1 is MNHEY, CDR2 SMNVEV (reference sequence).